This TCR beta chain comes out of a study of T cells expressing NK-cell markers. Study background: From sorted CD3+CD56+NKG2C+, CD3+CD56+NKG2C- and CD3+CD56-NKG2C+ T cells came the TCR beta repertoires.

Broader study findings: Expanded NKG2C+ T cell clones were not confirmed as HCMV-specific. Top CD8+ clonotypes included the dominant CD3+CD56+NKG2C+ clonotypes in six donors.

5'RACE template switching built TCR beta cDNA with unique molecular identifiers. TCRdb reprocessed the 5' RACE reads and reports one entry per CDR3 protein, with no DNA. The data include hundreds of thousands of distinct CDR3 sequences; the top ten clones carry roughly 5.5%. As concerns this clonotype: Its antigen remains unidentified.

The sequenced material came from blood T cells: a sorted CD56 or NKG2C T cell subset, CD4+ or CD8+ T cells, or bulk PBMC T cells (not recorded which). The clonotype originates from a man aged 18 to 69 in good health.

This CDR3 reads CASSFQGWATNEKLFF. The V call is TRBV11-2, the J call TRBJ1-4; checking the TCRdb D call of TRBD1 is not possible without DNA. This CDR3 has 16 residues. CDR1 and CDR2 from the germline V gene are SGHAT and FQNNGV.